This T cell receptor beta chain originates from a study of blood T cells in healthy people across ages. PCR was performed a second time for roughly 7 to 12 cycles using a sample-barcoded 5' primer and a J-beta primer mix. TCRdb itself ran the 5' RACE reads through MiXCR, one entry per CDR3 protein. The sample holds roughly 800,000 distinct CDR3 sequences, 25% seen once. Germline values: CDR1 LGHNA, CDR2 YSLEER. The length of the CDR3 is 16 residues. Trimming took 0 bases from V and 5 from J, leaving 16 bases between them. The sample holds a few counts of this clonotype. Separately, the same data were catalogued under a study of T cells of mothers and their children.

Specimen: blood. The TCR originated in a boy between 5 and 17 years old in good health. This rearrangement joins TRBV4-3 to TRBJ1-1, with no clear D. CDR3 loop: CASSQDRADGLTEAFF. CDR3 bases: TGCGCCAGCAGCCAAGATAGGGCAGACGGGTTAACTGAAGCTTTCTTT.